This TCR beta chain emerged from a study of blood T cells in healthy people across ages. The CDR3 runs 13 residues. Germline V gene sequence: CDR1 SQVTM, CDR2 ANQGSEA. Concerning this clonotype: A much larger clone sits a single nucleotide away, making a read error possible.

For the second PCR, which ran for 7 to 11 cycles, a sample-barcoded 5' primer and a J-beta primer mix were used. Every sample produced at least 2.5 million CDR3-containing paired-end reads. In TCRdb, the 5' RACE reads were re-called with MiXCR into one record per CDR3 protein. The table includes 650,000 to 1,000,000 distinct CDR3 sequences, roughly 35% detected once. Isolated PBMCs totaled at least 6 million in each sample. This rearrangement joins TRBV29-1 to TRBJ1-2; 7 positions agree with TRBD1. The material sequenced was blood. This clonotype originated in a man in his late teens or twenties in good health. CDR3 sequence reads: CSVEAGTVYGCTF. For the CDR3, the DNA is TGCAGCGTTGAAGCCGGGACAGTATATGGCTGCACCTTC.